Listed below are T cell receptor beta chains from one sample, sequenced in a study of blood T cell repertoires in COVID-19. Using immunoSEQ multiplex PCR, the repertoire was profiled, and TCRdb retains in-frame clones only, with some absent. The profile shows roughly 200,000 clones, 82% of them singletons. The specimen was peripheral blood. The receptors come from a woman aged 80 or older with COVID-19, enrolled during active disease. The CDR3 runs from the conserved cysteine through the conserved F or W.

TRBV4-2	CASSTGKNTEAFF
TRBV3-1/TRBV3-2	CASSRGTSGANVLTF
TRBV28	CASMPDGDKRIRQPQHF
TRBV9	CASSAFRDRGPGELFF
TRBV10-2	CASSVQHNYEQYF
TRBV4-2	CASSKEAVGVGGYTF
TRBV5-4	CASSLNGREANGGAFF
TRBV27	CASSLWTSGKNTGELFF
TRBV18	CASSPAERGNTIYF
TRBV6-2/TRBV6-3	CASSRDSFGNTIYF
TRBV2	CASRSGQGRPNQPQHF
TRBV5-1	CASSLSGNYGYTF
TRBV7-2	CASSFRLAGAAGELFF
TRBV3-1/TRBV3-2	CASSQRTSGGQLFF
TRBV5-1	CASSLGGRGITDTQYF
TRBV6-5	CASSRQDNSPLHF
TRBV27	CASSYGWTGELFF
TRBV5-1	CASTPDSVINEQFF
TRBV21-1	CAGGGRPYGYTF
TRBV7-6	CASSLAGDLYTF
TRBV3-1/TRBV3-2	CASSQGSGTSTEAFF
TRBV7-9	CASSQMSGGGGAWETQYF
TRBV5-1	CASSLARGQGETGELFF
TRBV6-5	CASRPTGVSNQPQHF
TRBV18	CASSSQGNTEAFF
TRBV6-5	CASSQGIEAFF
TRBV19	CASSFGQGNTEAFF
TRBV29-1	CSVGRDSKLYGYTF
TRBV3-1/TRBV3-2	CASSQGWGRGTDTQYF
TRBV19	CASSPGTVQPQHF
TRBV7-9	CASSLRGTEAFF
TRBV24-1	CATSVVTDTDTQYF
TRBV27	CASSLPGGNTEAFF
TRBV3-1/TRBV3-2	CASSAQGGDTGELFF
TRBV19	CASSSDGYTF
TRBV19	CASTHRGNRDQPQHF
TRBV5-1	CASSFSPPGQQETQYF